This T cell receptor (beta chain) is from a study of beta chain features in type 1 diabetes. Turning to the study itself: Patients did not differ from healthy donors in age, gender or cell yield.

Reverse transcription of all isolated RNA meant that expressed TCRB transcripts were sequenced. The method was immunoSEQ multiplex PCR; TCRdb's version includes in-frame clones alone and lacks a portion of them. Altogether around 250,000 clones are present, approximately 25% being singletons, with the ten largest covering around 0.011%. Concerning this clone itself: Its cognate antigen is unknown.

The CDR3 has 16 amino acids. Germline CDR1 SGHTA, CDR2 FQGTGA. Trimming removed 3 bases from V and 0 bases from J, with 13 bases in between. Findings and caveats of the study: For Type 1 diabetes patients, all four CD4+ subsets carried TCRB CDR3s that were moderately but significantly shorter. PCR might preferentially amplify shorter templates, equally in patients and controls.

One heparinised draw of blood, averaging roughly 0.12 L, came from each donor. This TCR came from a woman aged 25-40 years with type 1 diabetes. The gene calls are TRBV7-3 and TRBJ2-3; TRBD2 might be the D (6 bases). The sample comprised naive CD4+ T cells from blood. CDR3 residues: CASSFRAGYSTDTQYF. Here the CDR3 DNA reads TGTGCCAGCAGCTTCAGAGCGGGTTATAGCACAGATACGCAGTATTTT.